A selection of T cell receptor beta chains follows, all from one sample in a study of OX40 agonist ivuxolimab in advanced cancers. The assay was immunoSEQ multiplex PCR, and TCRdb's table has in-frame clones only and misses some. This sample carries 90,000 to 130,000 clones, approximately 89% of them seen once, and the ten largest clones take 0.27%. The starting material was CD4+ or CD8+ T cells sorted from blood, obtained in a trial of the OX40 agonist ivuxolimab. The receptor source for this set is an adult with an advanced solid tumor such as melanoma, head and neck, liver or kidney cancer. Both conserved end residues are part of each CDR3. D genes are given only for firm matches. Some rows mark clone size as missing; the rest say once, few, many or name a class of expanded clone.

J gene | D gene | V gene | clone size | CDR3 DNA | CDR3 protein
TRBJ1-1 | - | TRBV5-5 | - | TGTGCCAGCAGCTATAATGGGGAAGTCGGCACTGAAGCTTTCTTT | CASSYNGEVGTEAFF
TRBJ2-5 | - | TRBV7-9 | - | TGTGCCAGCAGCGTGGGTGGTTACGTTGGAGAGACCCAGTACTTC | CASSVGGYVGETQYF
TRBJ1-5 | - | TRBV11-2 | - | TGTGCCAGCAGCCCGGTACAGGACAATCAGCCCCAGCATTTT | CASSPVQDNQPQHF
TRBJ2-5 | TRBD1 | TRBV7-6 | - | TGTGCCAGCAGCTTAGGGCAGGGGGTAGAGACCCAGTACTTC | CASSLGQGVETQYF
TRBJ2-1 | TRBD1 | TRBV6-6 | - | TGTGCCAGCAGACTGACAGGGGGTAATGAGCAGTTCTTC | CASRLTGGNEQFF
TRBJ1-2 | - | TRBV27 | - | TGTGCCAGCAGTGCCCTAGGCAGTCCTCCCTACACCTTC | CASSALGSPPYTF
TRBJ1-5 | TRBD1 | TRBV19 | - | TGTGCCAGTAGCGTGCCGACAGGGCGGATTAGCAATCAGCCCCAGCATTTT | CASSVPTGRISNQPQHF
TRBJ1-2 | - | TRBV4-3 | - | TGCGCCAGCAGCCCTTTAAAGGGGCCCTATGGCTACACCTTC | CASSPLKGPYGYTF
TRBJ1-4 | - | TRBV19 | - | TGTGCCAGTAGTATTAAAGGGAGGTTCGAAAAACTGTTTTTT | CASSIKGRFEKLFF
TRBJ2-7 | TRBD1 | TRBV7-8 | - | TGTGCCAGCAGTTCCCGCCGGGACAGGGAGGGAGAGCAGTACTTC | CASSSRRDREGEQYF
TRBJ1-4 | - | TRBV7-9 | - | TGTGCCAGCAGCCCAGGGATCGCTAATGAAAAACTGTTTTTT | CASSPGIANEKLFF
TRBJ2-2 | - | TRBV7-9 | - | TGTGCCAGCAGCTTCTTAGCGGCGAACACCGGGGAGCTGTTTTTT | CASSFLAANTGELFF
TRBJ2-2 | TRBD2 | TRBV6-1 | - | TGTGCCAGCAGTGGTGGCGGGAGGACCACCGGGGAGCTGTTTTTT | CASSGGGRTTGELFF
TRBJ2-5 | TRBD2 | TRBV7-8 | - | TGTGCCAGCAGCTTTCGGGAGCGGGGCCTCATGGAGACCCAGTACTTC | CASSFRERGLMETQYF
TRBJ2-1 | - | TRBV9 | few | TGTGCCAGCAGCGTATCGCAGGACAATGAGCAGTTCTTC | CASSVSQDNEQFF
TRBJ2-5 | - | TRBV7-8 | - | TGTGCCAGCAGCTTAATGGACGGATCCAATTACTTC | CASSLMDGSNYF
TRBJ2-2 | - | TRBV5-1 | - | TGCGCCAGCAGCCCCGGACAGTTAGGCACCGGGGAGCTGTTTTTT | CASSPGQLGTGELFF
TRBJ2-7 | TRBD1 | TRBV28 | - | TGTGCCAGCAGTCCGGACAGGGGGGACAACGAGCAGTACTTC | CASSPDRGDNEQYF
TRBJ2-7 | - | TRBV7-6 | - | TGTGCCAGCAGCTTAGCGAGAGGACCAGCCTACGAGCAGTACTTC | CASSLARGPAYEQYF
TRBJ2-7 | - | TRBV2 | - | TGTGCCAGCAGTGGATCAGGGGCCTACGAGCAGTACTTC | CASSGSGAYEQYF
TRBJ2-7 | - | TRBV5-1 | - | TGCGCCAGCAGCTTGGCTGGGTCCGAAGCCTACGAGCAGTACTTC | CASSLAGSEAYEQYF
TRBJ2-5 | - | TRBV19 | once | TGTGCCAGTCGGGACCTGGGGCAAGAGACCCAGTACTTC | CASRDLGQETQYF
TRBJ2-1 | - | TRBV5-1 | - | TGCGCCAGCAGCTTTAATATCGGGGCAGGAAACAATGAGCAGTTCTTC | CASSFNIGAGNNEQFF
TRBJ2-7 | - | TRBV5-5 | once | TGTGCCAGCAGCCACGGACACACAGTCTCCTACGAGCAGTACTTC | CASSHGHTVSYEQYF
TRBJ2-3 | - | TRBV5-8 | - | TGTGCCAGCAGCAGCACAGATACGCAGTATTTT | CASSSTDTQYF
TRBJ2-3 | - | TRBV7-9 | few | TGTGCCAGCAGCTCCAGACAGGCCGGGGGAAATACGCAGTATTTT | CASSSRQAGGNTQYF
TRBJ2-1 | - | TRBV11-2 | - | TGTGCCAGCAGCTTAACCCACAGCTCCTACAATGAGCAGTTCTTC | CASSLTHSSYNEQFF
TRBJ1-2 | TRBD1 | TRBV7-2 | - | TGTGCCAGCAGCTCACCAGGGGGTCACTATGGCTACACCTTC | CASSSPGGHYGYTF
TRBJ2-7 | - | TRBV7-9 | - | TGTGCCAGCAGCTTGTATAGTAGGGGGAACGAGCAGTACTTC | CASSLYSRGNEQYF
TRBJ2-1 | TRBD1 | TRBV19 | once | TGTGCCAGTAGTATAGATGCAGGGGGTCGCAACAATGAGCAGTTCTTC | CASSIDAGGRNNEQFF